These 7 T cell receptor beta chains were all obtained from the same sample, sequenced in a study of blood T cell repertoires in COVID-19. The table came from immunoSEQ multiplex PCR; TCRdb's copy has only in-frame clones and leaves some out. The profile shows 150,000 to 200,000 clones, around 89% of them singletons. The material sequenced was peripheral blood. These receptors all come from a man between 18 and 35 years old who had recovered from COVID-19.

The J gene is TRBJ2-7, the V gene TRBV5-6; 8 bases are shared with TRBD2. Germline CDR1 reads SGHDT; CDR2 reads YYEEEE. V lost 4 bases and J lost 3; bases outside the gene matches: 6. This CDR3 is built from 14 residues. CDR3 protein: CASSDAGTSYEQYF. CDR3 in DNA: TGTGCCAGCAGCGATGCCGGGACTAGCTACGAGCAGTACTTC.

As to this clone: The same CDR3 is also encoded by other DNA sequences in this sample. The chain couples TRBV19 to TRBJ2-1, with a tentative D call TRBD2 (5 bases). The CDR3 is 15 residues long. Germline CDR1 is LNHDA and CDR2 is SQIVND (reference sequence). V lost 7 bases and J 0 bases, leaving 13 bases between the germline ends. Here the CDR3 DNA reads TGTGCCAGTAATTTGGCGGGCAGCTCCTACAATGAGCAGTTCTTC. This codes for CASNLAGSSYNEQFF. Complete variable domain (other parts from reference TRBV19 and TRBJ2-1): DGGITQSPKYLFRKEGQNVTLSCEQNLNHDAMYWYRQDPGQGLRLIYYSQIVNDFQKGDIAEGYSVSREKKESFPLTVTSAQKNPTAFYLCASNLAGSSYNEQFFGPGTRLTVL.

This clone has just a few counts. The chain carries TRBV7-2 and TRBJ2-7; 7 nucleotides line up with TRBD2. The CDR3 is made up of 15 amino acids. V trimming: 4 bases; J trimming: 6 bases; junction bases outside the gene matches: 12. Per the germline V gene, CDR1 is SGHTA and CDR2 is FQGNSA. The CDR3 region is CASSSLRLAGGEQYF. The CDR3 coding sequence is TGTGCCAGCAGCTCGTTAAGACTAGCAGGAGGCGAGCAGTACTTC.

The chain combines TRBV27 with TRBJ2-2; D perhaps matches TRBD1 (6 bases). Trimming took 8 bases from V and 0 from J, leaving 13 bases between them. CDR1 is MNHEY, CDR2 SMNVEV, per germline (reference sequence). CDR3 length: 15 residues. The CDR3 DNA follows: TGTGCCAGCCAACACAGGGTTACGAACACCGGGGAGCTGTTTTTT. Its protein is CASQHRVTNTGELFF.

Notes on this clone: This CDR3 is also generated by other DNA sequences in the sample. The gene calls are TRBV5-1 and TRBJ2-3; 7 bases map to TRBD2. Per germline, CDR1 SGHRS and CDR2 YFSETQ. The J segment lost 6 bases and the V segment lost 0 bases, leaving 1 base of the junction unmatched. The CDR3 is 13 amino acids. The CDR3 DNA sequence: TGCGCCAGCAGCTTGGCCGGGGGGGATACGCAGTATTTT. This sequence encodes CASSLAGGDTQYF.

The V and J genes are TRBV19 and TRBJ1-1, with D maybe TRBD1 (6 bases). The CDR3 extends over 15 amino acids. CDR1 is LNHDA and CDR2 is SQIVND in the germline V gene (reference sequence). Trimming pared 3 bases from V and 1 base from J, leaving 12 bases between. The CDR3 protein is CASSIAPGANTEAFF. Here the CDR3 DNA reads TGTGCCAGTAGTATCGCCCCAGGGGCGAACACTGAAGCTTTCTTT.

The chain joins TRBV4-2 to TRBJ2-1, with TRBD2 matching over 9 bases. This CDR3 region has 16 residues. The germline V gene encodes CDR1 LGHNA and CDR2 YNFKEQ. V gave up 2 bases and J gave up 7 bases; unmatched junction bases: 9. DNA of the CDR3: TGTGCCAGCAGCCAATGGGGGGGGACTAGCAGAAATGAGCAGTTCTTC. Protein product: CASSQWGGTSRNEQFF.